Shown below are 13 T cell receptor beta chains from a single sample sequenced in a study of blood T cell repertoires in COVID-19. Using immunoSEQ multiplex PCR, the repertoire was profiled, and TCRdb retains in-frame clones only, with some absent. The sample includes about 200,000 clones, about 82% of them seen just once. Sample: peripheral blood. The receptors stem from an elderly woman with acute or convalescent COVID-19.

This chain links TRBV5-1 with TRBJ1-1, with 7 bases aligning to TRBD1. This CDR3 has 13 amino acids. The junction had 5 bases not matched to a gene; V was cut back by 2 bases and J by 7 bases. In germline, CDR1 is SGHRS, CDR2 YFSETQ. CDR3 bases: TGCGCCAGCAGCTTAGAGACAGGGCGTGAAGCTTTCTTT. It yields the protein CASSLETGREAFF.

The rearrangement links TRBV6-6 to TRBJ1-1; D perhaps matches TRBD1 (6 bases). V was pared by 5 bases and J by 1 base, with 20 bases between. CDR1 and CDR2 (germline): MNHNY, SVGAGI (reference sequence). The CDR3 is 17 amino acids. CDR3 in amino acids: CASSRGTSGAGNTEAFF. The CDR3 DNA reads TGTGCCAGCAGTCGAGGGACCTCAGGGGCGGGGAACACTGAAGCTTTCTTT.

This clone has more than one count but fewer than ten. V usage is TRBV7-2 and J usage is TRBJ2-1, with no clear D. Germline V gene lookup returns CDR1 SGHTA and CDR2 FQGNSA. The CDR3 loop spans 13 amino acids. Trimming shortened V by 4 bases and J by 7 bases, and 11 bases separated the two germline ends. Here the CDR3 DNA reads TGTGCCAGCAGCTCCGACGTACTAAATGAGCAGTTCTTC. This gives the protein CASSSDVLNEQFF.

The V and J genes are TRBV7-2 and TRBJ1-1, with D possibly TRBD1 on 6 matching bases. Germline loops: CDR1 SGHTA, CDR2 FQGNSA. Trimming took off 2 bases at V and 3 bases at J, with 7 bases between the two ends. The CDR3 is 13 amino acids. CDR3 residues: CASSLHRDTEAFF. CDR3 coding DNA: TGTGCCAGCAGCTTACACAGGGACACTGAAGCTTTCTTT.

The rearrangement uses TRBV6-5 and TRBJ1-1, with unresolved D. Germline V gene data show CDR1 as MNHEY and CDR2 as SVGAGI. CDR3 size: 12 residues. V was clipped by 6 bases and J by 8 bases, with 13 bases between them. In nucleotides, the CDR3 is TGTGCCAGCAGCCAGATCGGCGGAGAAGCTTTCTTT. Encoded protein: CASSQIGGEAFF.

This chain joins TRBV5-1 and TRBJ2-3; D gene unclear. CDR3 length: 12 amino acids. Trimming shortened V by 8 bases and J by 0 bases, and 7 bases separated the two germline ends. Germline lookup yields CDR1 SGHRS and CDR2 YFSETQ. CDR3 coding DNA: TGCGCCAGTAGTTTAAGCACAGATACGCAGTATTTT. Encoded protein: CASSLSTDTQYF.

The genes are TRBV3-1 (or the pseudogene TRBV3-2) and TRBJ2-1, with D hard to call. The germline V and J ends were trimmed by 4 bases and 1 base, with 5 bases remaining between them. This CDR3 spans 13 amino acids. Germline CDR1 LGHDT, CDR2 YNNKEL (reference sequence). This chain's CDR3 is CASSRESYNEQFF. The CDR3 DNA sequence: TGTGCCAGCAGCCGTGAGTCCTACAATGAGCAGTTCTTC.

V usage is TRBV7-6 and J usage is TRBJ2-2, with D possibly being TRBD1 (6 bases). This CDR3 has 15 residues. The germline gives CDR1 SGHVS, CDR2 FNYEAQ. V was shortened by 5 bases and J by 0 bases, with 10 bases between the two germline ends. CDR3 loop: CASSPYRANTGELFF. CDR3 bases: TGTGCCAGCAGCCCGTACAGGGCGAACACCGGGGAGCTGTTTTTT.

V and J are TRBV7-3 and TRBJ2-2; 10 bases map to TRBD2. Germline CDR1 is SGHTA and CDR2 is FQGTGA. The CDR3 is made up of 16 amino acids. J was trimmed by 0 bases and V by 5 bases; bases with no gene match: 3. CDR3 amino acids: CASSLTSGANTGELFF. The CDR3 region has the DNA TGTGCCAGCAGCCTTACTAGCGGGGCGAACACCGGGGAGCTGTTTTTT.

This clone has just a few counts. The V and J genes are TRBV11-2 and TRBJ1-3; D gene unclear. V was pared by 5 bases and J by 2 bases, with 13 bases between. CDR1 SGHAT and CDR2 FQNNGV come from the germline V gene. The CDR3 spans 15 residues. CDR3 coding DNA: TGTGCCAGCAGCGACGGAGTTCCGCCTGGAAACACCATATATTTT. It translates to CASSDGVPPGNTIYF. Based on the CDR3 plus reference TRBV11-2 and TRBJ1-3, the full variable domain is EAGVAQSPRYKIIEKRQSVAFWCNPISGHATLYWYQQILGQGPKLLIQFQNNGVVDDSQLPKDRFSAERLKGVDSTLKIQPAKLEDSAVYLCASSDGVPPGNTIYFGEGSWLTVV.

The chain carries TRBV14 and TRBJ1-6; tentatively, D is TRBD1 (5 bases). Germline V gene lookup returns CDR1 SGHDN and CDR2 FVKESK. Trimming took 0 bases from V and 5 from J, leaving 11 bases between them. The CDR3 extends over 16 amino acids. The CDR3 DNA reads TGTGCCAGCAGCCAAGAGTGGGGCGGCAATAATTCACCCCTCCACTTT. As protein: CASSQEWGGNNSPLHF.

The gene calls are TRBV2 and TRBJ1-1; 9 bases are shared with TRBD1. Germline V gene sequence: CDR1 SNHLY, CDR2 FYNNEI. There are 17 residues in the CDR3. V shed 2 bases, J shed 0 bases, and the junction held 7 bases outside the gene matches. The CDR3 loop reads CASSEKGGTGMNTEAFF. CDR3 in DNA: TGTGCCAGCAGTGAAAAAGGAGGGACAGGGATGAACACTGAAGCTTTCTTT.

The rearrangement joins TRBV4-3 to TRBJ1-1, with D perhaps TRBD1 (6 bases). The CDR3 runs 15 residues. V lost 3 bases to trimming and J lost 1 base, with 12 bases between them. The germline V gene encodes CDR1 LGHNA and CDR2 YSLEER. The CDR3 is CASSHQTGQNTEAFF. For the CDR3, the DNA is TGCGCCAGCAGCCACCAAACAGGGCAGAACACTGAAGCTTTCTTT.